Each of the 10 T cell receptor beta chains below was sequenced from the same sample in a study of identical twins. Via MiXCR, TCRdb re-called the 5' RACE reads, giving one row per CDR3 protein. The sample lists some 710,000 distinct CDR3 sequences, roughly 6.2% seen once, with 1.5% to 2% in the top ten. The material sequenced was naive T cells sorted from blood. The receptors were sampled from a man aged 18-30 years in good health.

This clonotype appeared a few times. In DNA form, the CDR3 reads TGCGCCAGCAGCCAAGAACCGGGACAGGGGGCGTTGGATACGCAGTATTTT. It encodes CASSQEPGQGALDTQYF. V usage is TRBV4-1 and J usage is TRBJ2-3, with 12 bases fitting TRBD1. This CDR3 has 17 amino acids. After removal of 0 bases from V and 6 bases from J, the junction contained 7 bases not matched to a gene. Germline loops: CDR1 MGHRA, CDR2 YSYEKL.

The chain employs TRBV7-3 and TRBJ2-1; weak D call: TRBD2 (6 bases). The germline CDR1 and CDR2 sequences are SGHTA and FQGTGA. Trimming removed 4 bases from V and 5 bases from J, with 15 bases in between. CDR3 size: 15 residues. In nucleotides, the CDR3 is TGTGCCAGCAGCTCCATTAGCGGAAAACACAATGAGCAGTTCTTC. This codes for CASSSISGKHNEQFF.

This clonotype was seen repeatedly, ten times or more. The chain couples TRBV5-1 to TRBJ1-2; 8 bases are shared with TRBD1. V lost 0 bases to trimming and J lost 4 bases; unmatched junction nucleotides: 2. The CDR3 contains 14 residues. In germline, CDR1 is SGHRS, CDR2 YFSETQ. In DNA form, the CDR3 reads TGCGCCAGCAGCTTGGGGACAGGGATCTATGGCTACACCTTC. Amino acids: CASSLGTGIYGYTF.

This clonotype showed up many times. The rearrangement links TRBV15 to TRBJ2-2; 8 positions agree with TRBD1. From germline, CDR1 is LNHNV and CDR2 YYDKDF (reference sequence). The V and J ends lost 2 bases and 4 bases, in that order; junction bases with no gene match: 6. The length of the CDR3 is 16 residues. The CDR3, as DNA: TGTGCCACCAGCAGACCAGGACAGGGTCTCACCGGGGAGCTGTTTTTT. Amino acids: CATSRPGQGLTGELFF. Together with reference TRBV15 and TRBJ2-2, the CDR3 gives the full variable domain: DAMVIQNPRYQVTQFGKPVTLSCSQTLNHNVMYWYQQKSSQAPKLLFHYYDKDFNNEADTPDNFQSRRPNTSFCFLDIRSPGLGDTAMYLCATSRPGQGLTGELFFGEGSRLTVL.

This clonotype was detected many times. The genes are TRBV30 and TRBJ2-2; possibly TRBD1 for D (6 bases). Germline V gives CDR1 GTSNPN, CDR2 SVGIG (reference sequence). The V end was cut by 2 bases, the J end by 1 base, with 14 bases between. This CDR3 spans 16 amino acids. Here the CDR3 reads CAWSPLDRKNTGELFF. CDR3 nucleotide sequence: TGTGCCTGGAGTCCCCTGGACAGAAAGAACACCGGGGAGCTGTTTTTT.

In this sample, this clonotype turned up many times. The genes are TRBV7-9 and TRBJ2-5; 7 bases fit TRBD1. Germline CDR1 is SEHNR and CDR2 is FQNEAQ (reference sequence). V shed 5 bases and J 5 bases; nucleotides not matched to a gene: 8. The CDR3 is made up of 14 amino acids. The CDR3, as DNA: TGTGCCAGCAGCCCTCGACAGGGTAGGGAGACCCAGTACTTC. Protein: CASSPRQGRETQYF.

The chain links TRBV11-2 to TRBJ2-7; D uncertain. From germline, CDR1 is SGHAT and CDR2 FQNNGV. The CDR3 spans 12 residues. Trimming cost V 4 bases and J 9 bases, with 13 bases left between them. CDR3 nucleotides: TGTGCCAGCAGCTCGCCAGGACGTGGGCAGTACGTC. Amino acids: CASSSPGRGQYV.

This rearrangement joins TRBV10-3 to TRBJ2-7; 7 bases are shared with TRBD2. The germline V gene encodes CDR1 ENHRY and CDR2 SYGVKD. There are 10 residues in the CDR3. CDR3 sequence reads: CAIPPKVGGV. CDR3 DNA: TGTGCCATCCCTCCAAAAGTGGGGGGGGTC.

This clonotype was observed at least ten times. The chain has TRBV12-3 or TRBV12-4 and TRBJ2-3; 10 bases fit TRBD2. The CDR3 loop spans 15 amino acids. The V gene end was trimmed by 5 bases and the J gene end by 6 bases; junction bases not matched to a gene: 8. CDR3 DNA: TGTGCCAGCAGTCTCTTAGCGGGAGGAGCGGATACGCAGTATTTT. Amino acid sequence: CASSLLAGGADTQYF.

This clonotype has more than one count but fewer than ten. The chain carries TRBV20-1 and TRBJ2-3; D gene ambiguous. The CDR3 has 13 residues. V lost 6 bases and J lost 4, with 14 bases in between. Per germline, CDR1 DFQATT and CDR2 SNEGSKA (reference sequence). CDR3 in DNA: TGCAGTGCACCTGGGGTGGGCTCAGATACGCAGTATTTT. Amino acids: CSAPGVGSDTQYF.